This T cell receptor (beta chain) is from a study of identical twins. Notes on the study in general: Without tracking the same donors, conclusions rested on cross-sectional statistical analysis. Excess sharing by twins proved weaker in beta out-of-frame sequences.

This clonotype was counted ten times or more. The target antigen is unknown. TCRdb re-analysed the 5' RACE reads in MiXCR, keeping a single row per CDR3 protein. The repertoire holds under 300,000 distinct CDR3 sequences, with about 9% as singletons. Each donor (without exception) was a healthy Caucasian. Trimming shortened V by 0 bases and J by 10 bases, and 14 bases separated the two germline ends. The CDR3 totals 15 residues. CDR1 and CDR2 (germline): SGHRS, YFSETQ. These data also featured in a second study, about yellow fever vaccine responses in identical twins.

The genes are TRBV5-1 and TRBJ1-6, with no clear D. The sequence derives from a young woman in good health. Sample: CD8+ T cells sorted from blood. As DNA, the CDR3 is TGCGCCAGCAGCTTGGACCCAGGCGGAGTATCACCCCTCCACTTT. The encoded protein is CASSLDPGGVSPLHF.